This T cell receptor beta chain was found in a study of spatial heterogeneity in lung cancer. Study results and limitations: Circulating ubiquitous expanded tumor TCRs were observed more frequently at resection than at follow-up.

The time point was: sample taken at primary tumor resection. In each case, whole RNA from tumor, nontumor lung or frozen PBMC was sequenced unsorted. The donor population consisted of just over 70 patients with untreated, early-stage non-small cell lung cancer. The CDR3 loop spans 13 amino acids. Looked up from germline, CDR1 is MNHEY and CDR2 is SMNVEV (reference sequence). V gave up 2 bases and J gave up 5 bases, with 7 bases separating them. This clonotype occurred a few times. The antigen is unknown. Each TCR cDNA molecule bore a unique molecular identifier. Each CDR3 protein is one row after TCRdb ran MiXCR on the 5' RACE reads. The table records more than 80,000 distinct CDR3 sequences, approximately 12% of them present only once.

The TCR sequence derives from a male donor with early-stage non-small cell lung cancer. Material: PBMCs, obtained at surgery. This chain joins TRBV27 and TRBJ1-5; no definite D call. In nucleotides, the CDR3 is TGTGCCAGCAGTTTAATGAGTTATCAGCCCCAGCATTTT. It codes for CASSLMSYQPQHF.